The clone carrying this T cell receptor (beta chain) was seen once. Its antigen remains unknown. Repertoires were generated with immunoSEQ multiplex PCR, while TCRdb's copy carries only in-frame clones and drops some. Found here are under 35,000 clones, 70% to 80% of them singletons; the top ten hold around 28%. The sample comes from a study of STAT3 mutations in large granular lymphocyte leukemia. The wider study: Roughly 40% of treated T-LGLL patients showed hematologic response to immunosuppression. Study-wide findings and caveats: A small but highly pathogenic clone may have been missed. Every T-cell large granular lymphocyte leukemia patient had at least one immunodominant TCR beta clonotype.

Unmatched junction bases numbered 10, after V lost 6 bases and J lost 7 bases. CDR1 is SNHLY and CDR2 is FYNNEI in the germline V gene. The CDR3 runs to 16 residues. This rearrangement joins TRBV2 to TRBJ2-5; TRBD2 agrees at 14 bases. Sequencing input: peripheral blood mononuclear cells. This TCR was recovered from a woman aged 45-59 years with T-cell large granular lymphocyte leukemia. Some clones in this sample may be carry-over from other donors' samples. The CDR3 protein is CASSQAGTSGSRTQYF. In nucleotides, the CDR3 is TGTGCCAGCAGCCAAGCCGGGACTAGCGGGAGTAGGACCCAGTACTTC.